The 32 T cell receptor beta chains presented below share a single source sample, sequenced in a study of chemoradiotherapy in HPV16-positive cancers. The table came from immunoSEQ multiplex PCR; TCRdb's copy has only in-frame clones and leaves some out. Among thousands of clones listed, about 81% were seen once. The sample was acquired from a patient who underwent chemoradiotherapy. The receptors come from a human donor with HPV-associated anogenital cancer.

The genes are TRBV19 and TRBJ2-2; 7 bases fit TRBD2. Germline V gene data show CDR1 as LNHDA and CDR2 as SQIVND (reference sequence). J was trimmed by 3 bases and V by 0 bases; bases with no gene match: 7. The CDR3 contains 17 residues. Here the CDR3 DNA reads TGTGCCAGTAGTATAGATCCCGCGGGGGACTACACCGGGGAGCTGTTTTTT. This sequence encodes CASSIDPAGDYTGELFF.

The CDR3, as DNA: TGTGCCAGCCGGACAGAGTCAGCTCAATCATTTGGCTACACCTTC. Translating gives CASRTESAQSFGYTF. The chain couples TRBV2 to TRBJ1-2; tentative D call: TRBD1 (6 bases). Germline V lookup: CDR1 SNHLY, CDR2 FYNNEI. V lost 8 bases, J lost 7 bases, and 23 bases lay in between. This CDR3 contains 15 residues.

The genes are TRBV6-1 and TRBJ2-1; TRBD2 aligns across 9 bases. Germline trimming cut 7 bases from V and 4 bases from J; bases unmatched to any gene: 8. Germline CDR1 MNHNS, CDR2 SASEGT. The CDR3 length is 15 residues. CDR3 DNA sequence: TGTGCCAGCATGATATCCAGCGGGGGGTACAATGAGCAGTTCTTC. Residues: CASMISSGGYNEQFF.

V is TRBV29-1 and J is TRBJ2-1; the D gene could be TRBD1 or TRBD2 (7 bases each). This CDR3 has 17 amino acids. CDR1 SQVTM and CDR2 ANQGSEA come from the germline V gene. Trimming stripped 5 bases from V and 7 bases from J, with 27 bases between. The CDR3 region is CSVSGLAVRGDRNEQFF. CDR3 nucleotides: TGCAGCGTTAGTGGGCTAGCGGTCAGGGGGGATAGGAATGAGCAGTTCTTC.

In DNA, the CDR3 is TGTGCCATGACCCCAGGGTTGGACGATGGCTACACCTTC. Translation gives CAMTPGLDDGYTF. This chain connects TRBV6-1 to TRBJ1-2, with D tentatively TRBD1 (5 bases). There are 13 residues in the CDR3. Between the trimmed V and J ends, which lost 10 bases and 6 bases, there was a span of 18 bases. Per germline, CDR1 MNHNS and CDR2 SASEGT.

The V and J genes are TRBV5-1 and TRBJ2-7, with 9 bases aligning to TRBD1. Germline CDR1 SGHRS, CDR2 YFSETQ. The CDR3 is 15 residues long. J lost 5 bases, V lost 0 bases, and 6 bases had no gene match. CDR3 in DNA: TGCGCCAGCAGCTTGGAGGGACAGGGACGGAACGAGCAGTACTTC. Protein product: CASSLEGQGRNEQYF. The entire variable domain, with the rest obtained from reference TRBV5-1 and TRBJ2-7, is as follows: KAGVTQTPRYLIKTRGQQVTLSCSPISGHRSVSWYQQTPGQGLQFLFEYFSETQRNKGNFPGRFSGRQFSNSRSEMNVSTLELGDSALYLCASSLEGQGRNEQYFGPGTRLTVT.

This rearrangement joins TRBV5-1 to TRBJ2-5, with D possibly TRBD2 on 6 matching bases. Germline values: CDR1 SGHRS, CDR2 YFSETQ. V lost 2 bases and J 1 base, leaving 12 bases between the germline ends. This CDR3 spans 15 amino acids. CDR3 sequence (DNA): TGCGCCAGCAGCTTTTGGGAGGCGGCCCAAGAGACCCAGTACTTC. It translates to CASSFWEAAQETQYF.

The chain is built from TRBV4-2 and TRBJ2-1, with 10 positions matching TRBD1. CDR3 length equals 18 residues. Looked up from germline, CDR1 is LGHNA and CDR2 is YNFKEQ. The ends lost 1 base at V and 3 bases at J; junction bases unmatched: 9. CDR3 nucleotide sequence: TGTGCCAGCAGCCAAGTTACCCGGGGGACAGGGGACTACAATGAGCAGTTCTTC. It is translated as CASSQVTRGTGDYNEQFF.

The chain recombines TRBV7-8 with TRBJ1-5, with 7 bases aligning to TRBD1. After removal of 5 bases from V and 1 base from J, the junction contained 8 bases not matched to a gene. The CDR3 loop spans 16 amino acids. Per the germline V gene, CDR1 is SGHVS and CDR2 is FQNEAQ. CDR3 coding DNA: TGTGCCAGCAGCACCCGACAGGGCAGGAGCAATCAGCCCCAGCATTTT. It codes for CASSTRQGRSNQPQHF.

Here the CDR3 reads CASSSTGVNQPQHF. The CDR3, as DNA: TGTGCCAGCAGCTCTACAGGCGTCAATCAGCCCCAGCATTTT. The chain couples TRBV7-9 to TRBJ1-5, with D maybe TRBD1 (5 bases). Trimming took off 4 bases at V and 3 bases at J, with 10 bases between the two ends. The CDR3 totals 14 residues. Germline V gene sequence: CDR1 SEHNR, CDR2 FQNEAQ (reference sequence).

This clone was picked up a small number of times. The chain employs TRBV7-3 and TRBJ2-1, with TRBD1 identical over 9 bases. The V gene's germline CDR1 is SGHTA and CDR2 FQGTGA. With 5 bases clipped from V and 5 bases from J, the junction kept 10 bases outside the gene matches. The CDR3 sequence is 16 residues long. CDR3 amino acids: CASSHSRDRANNEQFF. The CDR3 DNA is TGTGCCAGCAGCCACTCCCGGGACAGGGCCAACAATGAGCAGTTCTTC.

This clone was counted a few times. The chain carries TRBV28 and TRBJ1-3; TRBD1 is a possible D gene (6 bases). This CDR3 is 18 amino acids long. V was pared by 5 bases and J by 0 bases, with 20 bases between. Germline loops: CDR1 MDHEN, CDR2 SYDVKM. CDR3 DNA sequence: TGTGCCAGCAGTAGGCAAACGGGACACTTTTACTCTGGAAACACCATATATTTT. The encoded protein is CASSRQTGHFYSGNTIYF. Full variable domain (outside the CDR3, taken from reference TRBV28 and TRBJ1-3): DVKVTQSSRYLVKRTGEKVFLECVQDMDHENMFWYRQDPGLGLRLIYFSYDVKMKEKGDIPEGYSVSREKKERFSLILESASTNQTSMYLCASSRQTGHFYSGNTIYFGEGSWLTVV.

The chain joins TRBV7-8 to TRBJ2-3; 7 bases line up with TRBD1. From germline, CDR1 is SGHVS and CDR2 FQNEAQ. V shed 5 bases and J 0 bases; nucleotides not matched to a gene: 5. This CDR3 is built from 15 residues. CDR3 bases: TGTGCCAGCAGCCCGACAGGGCCTAGCACAGATACGCAGTATTTT. Its protein product is CASSPTGPSTDTQYF.

This chain links TRBV5-1 with TRBJ2-1, with 7 positions matching TRBD1. V shed 0 bases and J 4 bases; nucleotides not matched to a gene: 4. Germline CDR1 is SGHRS and CDR2 is YFSETQ. The CDR3 consists of 15 residues. The CDR3 protein is CASSLGDRQYNEQFF. CDR3 DNA: TGCGCCAGCAGCTTGGGGGACAGACAATACAATGAGCAGTTCTTC.

The chain has TRBV6-5 and TRBJ2-1; the match to TRBD2 covers 15 bases. The ends lost 4 bases at V and 8 bases at J; junction bases unmatched: 6. The CDR3 runs 16 residues. CDR1 MNHEY and CDR2 SVGAGI come from the germline V gene. The CDR3 spells CASSFRTSGRAYEQFF. Here the CDR3 DNA reads TGTGCCAGCAGTTTTCGGACTAGCGGGAGGGCCTATGAGCAGTTCTTC.

The table lists this clone with a count of one. The chain links TRBV2 to TRBJ2-2, with 8 bases fitting TRBD2. V was clipped by 4 bases and J by 8 bases; unmatched bases: 9. The length of the CDR3 is 15 residues. Germline values: CDR1 SNHLY, CDR2 FYNNEI. CDR3 in amino acids: CASSGGLVLPGELFF. The DNA for the CDR3 is TGTGCCAGCAGTGGGGGACTAGTGTTGCCTGGGGAGCTGTTTTTT.

The rearrangement joins TRBV11-2 to TRBJ1-1; D uncertain. Looked up from germline, CDR1 is SGHAT and CDR2 is FQNNGV. CDR3 length equals 15 residues. V shed 1 base and J shed 1 base, with 10 bases lying between them. The CDR3 sequence: CASSLAYRQNTEAFF. DNA for the CDR3: TGTGCCAGCAGCTTAGCCTATCGACAGAACACTGAAGCTTTCTTT.

A remark on this clone: An end of the junction does not agree with germline; a read error may underlie this. This chain connects TRBV2 to TRBJ2-7, with 9 positions matching TRBD1. CDR3 size: 12 residues. Germline CDR1 and CDR2: SNHLY and FYNNEI. Written as DNA, the CDR3 is TGTGCCAGCAGTGAAGCGCGGGGACAGGGTTGCTTC. It translates to CASSEARGQGCF.

This chain joins TRBV28 and TRBJ1-2, with D possibly being TRBD1 (6 bases). The CDR3 has 14 residues. Deletions cut 3 bases from V and 3 bases from J, with 11 bases between. The germline CDR1 and CDR2 sequences are MDHEN and SYDVKM. The CDR3 is CASSFDRSYYGYTF. The CDR3 DNA reads TGTGCCAGCAGTTTTGACAGGTCTTACTATGGCTACACCTTC.

This clone appeared once. The V gene is TRBV4-1, the J gene TRBJ2-7; a possible D gene is TRBD1 (5 bases). Deletions cut 2 bases from V and 7 bases from J, with 12 bases between. The CDR3 extends over 13 amino acids. CDR1 and CDR2 from the germline V gene are MGHRA and YSYEKL. CDR3 loop: CASSQPQGREQYF. The CDR3 region has the DNA TGCGCCAGCAGCCAACCCCAGGGTCGGGAGCAGTACTTC.

The rearrangement uses TRBV28 and TRBJ2-7, with D tentatively TRBD1 (8 bases). V was shortened by 4 bases and J by 3 bases, with 19 bases between the two germline ends. CDR3 size: 16 residues. Per germline, CDR1 MDHEN and CDR2 SYDVKM. DNA for the CDR3: TGTGCCAGCAGTTCTTTGGACAGGGAGGGTTACTACGAGCAGTACTTC. Its translation is CASSSLDREGYYEQYF.

The chain couples TRBV9 to TRBJ2-1; D gene unclear. The CDR3 is 14 amino acids. The V gene lost 0 bases and the J gene lost 6 bases, with 10 bases spanning the gap. CDR1 is SGDLS, CDR2 YYNGEE, per germline. The CDR3 protein is CASSVVSGSNEQFF. The DNA of the CDR3 is TGTGCCAGCAGCGTAGTTTCAGGCAGCAATGAGCAGTTCTTC.

This chain joins TRBV5-1 and TRBJ2-2; TRBD1 matches at 10 bases. Germline values: CDR1 SGHRS, CDR2 YFSETQ. V was pared by 7 bases and J by 6 bases, with 9 bases of the junction left unmatched. CDR3 length: 15 residues. CDR3 bases: TGCGCCAGCCAAGTTGGGACAGGGGCGGCCGGGGAGCTGTTTTTT. Protein: CASQVGTGAAGELFF.

Turning to this clone: The junction differs from germline at one of its ends, possibly a read error. The rearrangement joins TRBV19 to TRBJ2-5; a possible D gene is TRBD2 (5 bases). The CDR3 sequence is 16 residues long. Germline V gene data show CDR1 as LNHDA and CDR2 as SQIVND (reference sequence). This chain's CDR3 is CASSIGGRVMQEPQYF. CDR3 in DNA: TGTGCCAGTAGTATCGGAGGAAGGGTGATGCAAGAGCCCCAGTACTTC.

This clone was observed a handful of times. The chain links TRBV5-6 to TRBJ1-6; D may be TRBD1 (5 bases). Trimming stripped 1 base from V and 7 bases from J, with 12 bases between. This CDR3 has 15 amino acids. CDR1 is SGHDT and CDR2 is YYEEEE in the germline V gene. The chain's CDR3 is CASSLLGVSNSPLHF. DNA of the CDR3: TGTGCCAGCAGCTTGCTGGGGGTATCGAATTCACCCCTCCACTTT.

The table lists this clone with a count of one. The chain links TRBV30 to TRBJ2-7; D uncertain. CDR1 is GTSNPN and CDR2 is SVGIG in the germline V gene (reference sequence). This CDR3 is 13 amino acids long. V lost 3 bases and J lost 5, with 14 bases in between. The CDR3 reads CAWSLMLGNEQYF. The CDR3 DNA reads as TGTGCCTGGAGCCTGATGTTGGGTAACGAGCAGTACTTC.

The chain has TRBV5-6 and TRBJ1-3; D call uncertain. CDR1 is SGHDT and CDR2 is YYEEEE in the germline V gene. V was clipped by 5 bases and J by 0 bases, with 6 bases between them. There are 13 residues in the CDR3. The CDR3 loop is CASSRYSGNTIYF. CDR3 bases: TGTGCCAGCAGTAGGTACTCTGGAAACACCATATATTTT.

The chain couples TRBV5-1 to TRBJ2-5, with 9 bases matching TRBD1. Germline trimming cut 3 bases from V and 3 bases from J; bases unmatched to any gene: 6. Germline lookup yields CDR1 SGHRS and CDR2 YFSETQ. The CDR3 runs to 15 residues. CDR3: CASSSPDRGEETQYF. The CDR3 DNA follows: TGCGCCAGCAGCTCGCCGGACAGGGGAGAAGAGACCCAGTACTTC.

The genes are TRBV7-3 and TRBJ2-5, with a weak D call TRBD1 (5 bases). The DNA end lines up better with TRBJ2-7; the J call may be wrong. The CDR3 totals 15 residues. In germline, CDR1 is SGHTA, CDR2 FQGTGA. CDR3 nucleotide sequence: TGTGCCAGCAGCTTATCAGGCAGGGATGGCTACGAGCAGTACTTC. Translating gives CASSLSGRDGYEQYF.

The rearrangement uses TRBV6-4 and TRBJ2-1, with TRBD2 identical over 10 bases. V lost 4 bases and J lost 4; bases outside the gene matches: 7. The germline V gene encodes CDR1 MRHNA and CDR2 SNTAGT. CDR3 length equals 16 residues. The CDR3 reads CASSAQRGGLYNEQFF. In DNA, the CDR3 is TGTGCCAGCAGTGCCCAGCGGGGGGGCCTTTACAATGAGCAGTTCTTC.

Comments on this clone: Other DNA sequences in the sample encode the same CDR3. The V call is TRBV11-1, the J call TRBJ2-1; either TRBD1 or TRBD2 may fit D (5 bases each). Germline assignment: CDR1 SGHAT and CDR2 FQDESV (reference sequence). This CDR3 has 14 residues. V dropped 5 bases and J dropped 4 bases, with 12 bases sitting between them. CDR3: CASSPDEGYNEQFF. The CDR3 bases are TGTGCCAGCAGCCCAGACGAGGGGTACAATGAGCAGTTCTTC.

This chain links TRBV5-1 with TRBJ2-7, with 9 bases fitting TRBD2. The CDR3 runs 15 residues. The J segment lost 4 bases and the V segment lost 0 bases, leaving 5 bases of the junction unmatched. Germline lookup yields CDR1 SGHRS and CDR2 YFSETQ. CDR3 sequence (DNA): TGCGCCAGCAGCTTGGAAGCGGGAGGACTTTACGAGCAGTACTTC. Protein: CASSLEAGGLYEQYF.